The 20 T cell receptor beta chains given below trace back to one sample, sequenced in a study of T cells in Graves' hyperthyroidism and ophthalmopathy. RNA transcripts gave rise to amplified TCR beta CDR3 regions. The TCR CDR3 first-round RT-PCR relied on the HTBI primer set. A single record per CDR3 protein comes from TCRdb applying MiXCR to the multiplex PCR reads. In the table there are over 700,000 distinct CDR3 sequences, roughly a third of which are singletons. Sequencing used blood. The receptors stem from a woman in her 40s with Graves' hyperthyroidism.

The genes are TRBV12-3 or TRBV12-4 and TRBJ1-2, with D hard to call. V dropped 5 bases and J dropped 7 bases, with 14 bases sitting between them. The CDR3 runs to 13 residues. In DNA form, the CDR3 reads TGTGCCAGCAGTCCTTGGACGGGGTCTGGCTACACCTTC. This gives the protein CASSPWTGSGYTF.

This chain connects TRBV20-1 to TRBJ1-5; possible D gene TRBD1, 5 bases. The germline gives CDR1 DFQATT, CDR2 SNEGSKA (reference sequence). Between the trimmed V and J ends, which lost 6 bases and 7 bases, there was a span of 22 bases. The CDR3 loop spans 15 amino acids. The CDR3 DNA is TGCAGTGCCCTAGGCGGTCGGGACTCGGGGCAGCCCCAGCATTTT. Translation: CSALGGRDSGQPQHF.

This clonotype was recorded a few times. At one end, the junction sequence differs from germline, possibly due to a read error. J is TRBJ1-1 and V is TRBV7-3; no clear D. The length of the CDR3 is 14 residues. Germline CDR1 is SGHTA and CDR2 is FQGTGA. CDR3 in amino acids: CASSQAPASTEAFF. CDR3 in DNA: TGCGCCAGCAGCCAAGCACCGGCGTCCACTGAAGCTTTCTTT.

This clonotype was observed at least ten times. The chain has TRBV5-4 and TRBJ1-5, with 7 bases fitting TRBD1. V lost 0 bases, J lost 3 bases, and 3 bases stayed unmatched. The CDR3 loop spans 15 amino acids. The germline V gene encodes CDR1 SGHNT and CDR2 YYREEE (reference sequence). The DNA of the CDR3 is TGTGCCAGCAGCTTGGACAGGGGAATCAATCAGCCCCAGCATTTT. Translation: CASSLDRGINQPQHF.

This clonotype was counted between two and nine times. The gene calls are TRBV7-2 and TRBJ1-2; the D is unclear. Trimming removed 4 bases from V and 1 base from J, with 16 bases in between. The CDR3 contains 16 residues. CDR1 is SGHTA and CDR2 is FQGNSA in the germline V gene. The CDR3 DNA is TGTGCCAGCAGCTATAGTCCGTCGATGATTAACTATGGCTACACCTTC. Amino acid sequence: CASSYSPSMINYGYTF.

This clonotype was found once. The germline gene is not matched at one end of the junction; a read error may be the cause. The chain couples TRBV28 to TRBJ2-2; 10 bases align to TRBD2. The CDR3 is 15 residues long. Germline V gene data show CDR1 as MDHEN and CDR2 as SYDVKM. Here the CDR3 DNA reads TGTGCCAGCAGTTTAGGTACTAGCGGGACCGAGGAGCTGTTTTTT. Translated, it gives CASSLGTSGTEELFF.

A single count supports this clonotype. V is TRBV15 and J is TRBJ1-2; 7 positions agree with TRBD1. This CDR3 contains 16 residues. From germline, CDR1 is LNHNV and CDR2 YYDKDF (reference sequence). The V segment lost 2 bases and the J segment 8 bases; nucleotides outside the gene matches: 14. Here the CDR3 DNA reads TGTGCCACCAGCAGACCACACAGGGGCGGGACTGAAGGCTACACCTTC. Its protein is CATSRPHRGGTEGYTF.

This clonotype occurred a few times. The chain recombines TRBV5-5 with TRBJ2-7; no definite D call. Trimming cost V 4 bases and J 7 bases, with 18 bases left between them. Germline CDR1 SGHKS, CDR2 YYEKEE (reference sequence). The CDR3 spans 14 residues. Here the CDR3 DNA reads TGTGCCAGCAGCCCCCTTGGTGGGGTAGGGGAGCAGTACTTC. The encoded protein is CASSPLGGVGEQYF.

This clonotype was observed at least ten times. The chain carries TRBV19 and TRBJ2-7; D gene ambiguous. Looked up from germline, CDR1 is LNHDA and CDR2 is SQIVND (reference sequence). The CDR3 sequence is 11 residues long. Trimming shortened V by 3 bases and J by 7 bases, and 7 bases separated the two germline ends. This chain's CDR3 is CASSINGEQYF. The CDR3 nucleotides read TGTGCCAGTAGTATTAACGGTGAGCAGTACTTC.

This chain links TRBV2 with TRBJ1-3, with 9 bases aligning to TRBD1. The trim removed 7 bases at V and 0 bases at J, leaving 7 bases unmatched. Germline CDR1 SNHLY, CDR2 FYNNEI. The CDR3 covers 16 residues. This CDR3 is CASTGQGYLSGNTIYF. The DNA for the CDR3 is TGTGCCAGCACGGGACAGGGCTACCTCTCTGGAAACACCATATATTTT.

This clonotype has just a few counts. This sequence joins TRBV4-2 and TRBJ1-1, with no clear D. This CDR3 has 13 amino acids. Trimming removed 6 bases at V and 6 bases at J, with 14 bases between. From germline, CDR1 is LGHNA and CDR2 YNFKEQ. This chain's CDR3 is CASSFSGRPEAFF. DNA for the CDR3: TGTGCCAGCAGTTTTTCGGGAAGGCCTGAAGCTTTCTTT.

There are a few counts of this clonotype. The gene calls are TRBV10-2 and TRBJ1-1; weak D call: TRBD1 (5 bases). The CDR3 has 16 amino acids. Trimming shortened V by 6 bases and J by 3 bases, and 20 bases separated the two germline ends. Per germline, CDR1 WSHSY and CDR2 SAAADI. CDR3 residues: CASSQGRQFGDTEAFF. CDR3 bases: TGCGCCAGCAGCCAAGGTCGACAGTTCGGGGACACTGAAGCTTTCTTT.

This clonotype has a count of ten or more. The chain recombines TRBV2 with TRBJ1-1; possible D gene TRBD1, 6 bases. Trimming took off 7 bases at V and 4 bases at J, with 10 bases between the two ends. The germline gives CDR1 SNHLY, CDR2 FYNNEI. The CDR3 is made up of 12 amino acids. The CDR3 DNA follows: TGTGCCAGCAATGACAGGTCCACTGAAGCTTTCTTT. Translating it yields CASNDRSTEAFF. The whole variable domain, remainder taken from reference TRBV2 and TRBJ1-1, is EPEVTQTPSHQVTQMGQEVILRCVPISNHLYFYWYRQILGQKVEFLVSFYNNEISEKSEIFDDQFSVERPDGSNFTLKIRSTKLEDSAMYFCASNDRSTEAFFGQGTRLTVV.

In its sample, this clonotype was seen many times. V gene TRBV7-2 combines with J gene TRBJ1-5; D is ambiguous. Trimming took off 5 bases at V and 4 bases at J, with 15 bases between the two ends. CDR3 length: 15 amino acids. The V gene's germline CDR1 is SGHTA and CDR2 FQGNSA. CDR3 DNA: TGTGCCAGCAGCCCCAGTCTGGTCCGGAATCAGCCCCAGCATTTT. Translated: CASSPSLVRNQPQHF.

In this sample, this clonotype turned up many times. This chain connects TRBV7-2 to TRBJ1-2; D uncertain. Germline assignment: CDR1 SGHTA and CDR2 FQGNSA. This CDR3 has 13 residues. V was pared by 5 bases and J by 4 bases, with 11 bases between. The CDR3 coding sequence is TGTGCCAGCAGCCCCGACCCCTTCTATGGCTACACCTTC. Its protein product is CASSPDPFYGYTF. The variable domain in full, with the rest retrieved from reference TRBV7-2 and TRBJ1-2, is GAGVSQSPSNKVTEKGKDVELRCDPISGHTALYWYRQSLGQGLEFLIYFQGNSAPDKSGLPSDRFSAERTGGSVSTLTIQRTQQEDSAVYLCASSPDPFYGYTFGSGTRLTVV.

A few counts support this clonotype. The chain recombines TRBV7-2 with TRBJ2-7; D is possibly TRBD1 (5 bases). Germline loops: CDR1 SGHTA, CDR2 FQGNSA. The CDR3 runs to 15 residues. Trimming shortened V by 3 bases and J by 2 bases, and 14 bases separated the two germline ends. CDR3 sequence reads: CASSFFAGPTYEQYF. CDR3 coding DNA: TGTGCCAGCAGCTTCTTCGCAGGGCCAACCTACGAGCAGTACTTC.

As DNA, the CDR3 is TGCAGTGCTAGAGATACCCTCCACTTT. Translation gives CSARDTLHF. This chain joins TRBV20-1 and TRBJ1-6; D gene unclear. CDR1 is DFQATT and CDR2 is SNEGSKA in the germline V gene (reference sequence). This CDR3 is built from 9 residues. Between the trimmed V and J ends, which lost 0 bases and 14 bases, there was a span of 2 bases.

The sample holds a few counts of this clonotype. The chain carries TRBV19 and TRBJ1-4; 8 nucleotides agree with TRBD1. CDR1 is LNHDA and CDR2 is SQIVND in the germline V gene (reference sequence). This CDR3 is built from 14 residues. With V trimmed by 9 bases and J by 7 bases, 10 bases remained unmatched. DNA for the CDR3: TGTGCCAGCTCCCGGGACAGGCCCGGTGAAAAACTGTTTTTT. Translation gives CASSRDRPGEKLFF.

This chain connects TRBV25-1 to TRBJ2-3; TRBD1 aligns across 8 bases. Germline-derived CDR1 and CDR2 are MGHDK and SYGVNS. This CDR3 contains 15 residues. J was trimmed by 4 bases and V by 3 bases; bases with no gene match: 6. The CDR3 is CASSDPWTGSDTQYF. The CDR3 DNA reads TGTGCCAGCAGTGACCCATGGACAGGGTCAGATACGCAGTATTTT.

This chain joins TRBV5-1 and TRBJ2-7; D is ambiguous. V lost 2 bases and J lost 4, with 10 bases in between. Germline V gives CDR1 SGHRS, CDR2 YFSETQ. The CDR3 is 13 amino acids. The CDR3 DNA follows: TGCGCCAGCAGCTTCCGATTAGATTACGAGCAGTACTTC. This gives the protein CASSFRLDYEQYF.